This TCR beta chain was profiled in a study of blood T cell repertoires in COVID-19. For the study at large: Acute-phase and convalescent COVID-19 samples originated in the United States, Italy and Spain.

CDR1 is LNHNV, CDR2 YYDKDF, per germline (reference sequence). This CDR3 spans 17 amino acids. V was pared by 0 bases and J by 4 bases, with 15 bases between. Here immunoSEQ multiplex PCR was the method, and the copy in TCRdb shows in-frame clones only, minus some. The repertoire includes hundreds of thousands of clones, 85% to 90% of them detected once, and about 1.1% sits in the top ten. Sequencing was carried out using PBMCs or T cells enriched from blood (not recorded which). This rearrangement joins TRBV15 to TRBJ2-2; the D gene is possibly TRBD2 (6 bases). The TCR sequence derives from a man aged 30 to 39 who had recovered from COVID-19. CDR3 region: CATSRDRASVGTGELFF. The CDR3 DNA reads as TGTGCCACCAGCAGAGATCGGGCTAGCGTTGGCACCGGGGAGCTGTTTTTT. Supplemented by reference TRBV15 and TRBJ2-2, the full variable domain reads DAMVIQNPRYQVTQFGKPVTLSCSQTLNHNVMYWYQQKSSQAPKLLFHYYDKDFNNEADTPDNFQSRRPNTSFCFLDIRSPGLGDTAMYLCATSRDRASVGTGELFFGEGSRLTVL.